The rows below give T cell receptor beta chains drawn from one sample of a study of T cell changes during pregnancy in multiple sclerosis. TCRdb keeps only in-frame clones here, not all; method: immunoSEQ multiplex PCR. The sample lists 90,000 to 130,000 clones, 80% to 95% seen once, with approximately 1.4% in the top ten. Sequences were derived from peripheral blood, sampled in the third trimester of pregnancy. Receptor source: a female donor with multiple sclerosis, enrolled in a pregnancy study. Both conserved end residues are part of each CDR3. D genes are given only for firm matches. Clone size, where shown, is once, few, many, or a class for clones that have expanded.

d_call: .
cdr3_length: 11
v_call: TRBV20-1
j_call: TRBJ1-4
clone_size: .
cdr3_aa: CGQPTNEKLFF
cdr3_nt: TGCGGGCAGCCAACTAATGAAAAACTGTTTTTT

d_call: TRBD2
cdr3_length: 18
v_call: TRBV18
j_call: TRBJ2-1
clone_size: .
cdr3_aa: CASSPPLEREGLSHEQFF
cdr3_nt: TGTGCCAGCTCACCACCCTTAGAGCGGGAAGGTCTAAGCCATGAGCAGTTCTTC

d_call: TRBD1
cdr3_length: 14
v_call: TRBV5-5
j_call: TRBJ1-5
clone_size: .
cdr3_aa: CASTPGTGDQPQHF
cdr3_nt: TGTGCCAGCACTCCCGGGACAGGGGATCAGCCCCAGCATTTT

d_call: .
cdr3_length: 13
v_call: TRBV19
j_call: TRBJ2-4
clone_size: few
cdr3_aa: CASSISQGVIQYF
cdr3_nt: TGTGCCAGTAGTATCTCACAGGGCGTCATTCAGTACTTC

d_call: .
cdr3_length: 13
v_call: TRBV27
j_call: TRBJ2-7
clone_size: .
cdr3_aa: CATSRGSSYEQYF
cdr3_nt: TGTGCCACCTCCCGGGGAAGCTCCTACGAGCAGTACTTC

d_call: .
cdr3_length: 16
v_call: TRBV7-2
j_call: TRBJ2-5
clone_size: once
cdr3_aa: CASSLAYPSPGETQYF
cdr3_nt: TGTGCCAGCAGCTTAGCATATCCTTCTCCAGGAGAGACCCAGTACTTC

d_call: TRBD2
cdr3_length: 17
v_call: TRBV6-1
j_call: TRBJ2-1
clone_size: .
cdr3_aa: CASSEERLAGVVGEQFF
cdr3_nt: TGTGCCAGCAGTGAAGAGCGGCTAGCGGGAGTCGTAGGTGAGCAGTTCTTC

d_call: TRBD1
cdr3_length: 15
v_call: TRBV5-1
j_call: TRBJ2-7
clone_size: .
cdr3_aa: CASSLRTGAYYEQYF
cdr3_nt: TGCGCCAGCAGCTTGCGAACAGGGGCCTACTACGAGCAGTACTTC

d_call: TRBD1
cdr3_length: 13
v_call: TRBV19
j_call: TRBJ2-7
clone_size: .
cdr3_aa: CASSILTGREQYF
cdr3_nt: TGTGCCAGTAGTATTTTGACAGGGCGCGAGCAGTACTTC

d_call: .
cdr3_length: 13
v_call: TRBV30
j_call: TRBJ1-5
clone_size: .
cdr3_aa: CAWSRGTDQPQHF
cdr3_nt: TGTGCCTGGAGTCGGGGAACGGATCAGCCCCAGCATTTT